This T cell receptor (beta chain) derives from a study of T cells after yellow fever vaccination. Study summary: Libraries from low-cell-number fractions were prepared with the SMART-Seq v4 Ultra Low Input RNA kit.

Conversion of TCR transcripts into cDNA relied on 5'RACE template switching, which added a universal primer site and UMIs. TCRdb analysed the 5' RACE reads with MiXCR anew, one entry per CDR3 protein. The sample lists fewer than 500,000 distinct CDR3 sequences; about 19% were seen once. Germline V gene data show CDR1 as SGHRS and CDR2 as YFSETQ. CDR3 length: 13 amino acids. Findings and limits, study-wide: Reappearance after the booster was observed for most primary-vaccination clones (roughly 95% CD4, more than 70% CD8). The study noted that FACS-sorted repertoires could contain abundant clonotypes contaminating from the bulk population.

On this clonotype itself: The antigen remains unidentified. The junction differs from germline at one of its ends, possibly a read error.

The chain has TRBV5-1 and TRBJ1-1, with TRBD1 as a possible D gene (6 bases). The specimen comprised PBMCs, sampled before the yellow fever booster vaccination. The origin of this receptor is a man between 18 and 35 years old who received the YFV17D yellow fever vaccine. The CDR3 loop reads CDSSPLRGAEAFF. Written as DNA, the CDR3 is TGCGACAGCAGCCCTTTGAGGGGGGCTGAAGCTTTCTTT.